This passage covers 11 T cell receptor beta chains from one sample sequenced in a study of cytomegalovirus exposure and HLA in healthy donors. PCR used 60 Vbeta primers and 13 Jbeta primers. Clones were read by immunoSEQ multiplex PCR, and TCRdb kept only the in-frame ones, dropping some. This sample has around 100,000 clones, with just under 80% found just once. Sequencing input: PBMCs. All receptors derive from a male donor in good health and CMV-seropositive.

The chain recombines TRBV19 with TRBJ2-1; 9 bases map to TRBD2. This CDR3 has 14 amino acids. V trimming: 7 bases; J trimming: 5 bases; junction bases outside the gene matches: 6. Germline V gene sequence: CDR1 LNHDA, CDR2 SQIVND (reference sequence). This CDR3 reads CASMARGGNNEQFF. CDR3 sequence (DNA): TGTGCCAGTATGGCGCGGGGGGGGAACAATGAGCAGTTCTTC.

The chain links TRBV5-1 to TRBJ2-5, with TRBD2 identical over 7 bases. The CDR3 runs 14 residues. Trimming removed 0 bases from V and 3 bases from J; junction bases left unmatched: 2. The germline V gene encodes CDR1 SGHRS and CDR2 YFSETQ. This CDR3 reads CASSLESGEETQYF. CDR3 nucleotides: TGCGCCAGCAGCTTGGAGAGCGGGGAAGAGACCCAGTACTTC.

The chain joins TRBV6-5 to TRBJ1-1; D remains ambiguous. The CDR3 totals 14 residues. Germline CDR1 and CDR2: MNHEY and SVGAGI. Trimming left V 1 base short and J 3 bases short, with 9 bases between. Here the CDR3 reads CASSYFGADTEAFF. For the CDR3, the DNA is TGTGCCAGCAGTTACTTCGGAGCGGACACTGAAGCTTTCTTT.

The J gene is TRBJ1-5, the V gene TRBV14; a weak D match, TRBD1 (6 bases). Germline-derived CDR1 and CDR2 are SGHDN and FVKESK. This CDR3 contains 13 residues. V was trimmed by 3 bases and J by 7 bases, leaving 10 bases between them. CDR3 region: CASSHTGLQPQHF. CDR3 nucleotide sequence: TGTGCCAGCAGCCATACAGGGTTACAGCCCCAGCATTTT.

Only one count was recorded for this clone. V usage is TRBV28 and J usage is TRBJ2-3; 8 bases line up with TRBD2. With V trimmed by 3 bases and J by 5 bases, 10 bases remained unmatched. The CDR3 runs to 16 residues. Germline assignment: CDR1 MDHEN and CDR2 SYDVKM. CDR3 sequence reads: CASSFNPLAGEDTQYF. The CDR3 DNA is TGTGCCAGCAGTTTTAATCCCCTAGCGGGTGAAGATACGCAGTATTTT.

J is TRBJ1-4 and V is TRBV5-5; 8 nucleotides align to TRBD1. From germline, CDR1 is SGHKS and CDR2 YYEKEE (reference sequence). V trimming: 4 bases; J trimming: 8 bases; junction bases outside the gene matches: 7. The CDR3 spans 14 residues. As DNA, the CDR3 is TGTGCCAGCAGCAACGGACAGGGCGGGGAAAAACTGTTTTTT. Translating gives CASSNGQGGEKLFF. Looking up the rest from reference TRBV5-5 and TRBJ1-4 gives the full variable domain: DAGVTQSPTHLIKTRGQQVTLRCSPISGHKSVSWYQQVLGQGPQFIFQYYEKEERGRGNFPDRFSARQFPNYSSELNVNALLLGDSALYLCASSNGQGGEKLFFGSGTQLSVL.

The V and J genes are TRBV28 and TRBJ2-7; 7 nucleotides match TRBD1. The CDR3 spans 17 residues. CDR1 is MDHEN, CDR2 SYDVKM, per germline. The V gene end was trimmed by 6 bases and the J gene end by 3 bases; junction bases not matched to a gene: 17. The CDR3 here is CASSLEYLKGAYYEQYF. The CDR3 region has the DNA TGTGCCAGCAGCCTCGAGTATTTAAAGGGGGCGTACTACGAGCAGTACTTC.

The chain employs TRBV29-1 and TRBJ1-2; 9 nucleotides agree with TRBD1. The CDR3 loop spans 13 amino acids. The V gene's germline CDR1 is SQVTM and CDR2 ANQGSEA. J was trimmed by 5 bases and V by 4 bases; bases with no gene match: 5. The DNA of the CDR3 is TGCAGCGTTGGAACGACAGGGGGATATGGCTACACCTTC. Its protein is CSVGTTGGYGYTF. Based on the CDR3 plus reference TRBV29-1 and TRBJ1-2, the full variable domain is SAVISQKPSRDICQRGTSLTIQCQVDSQVTMMFWYRQQPGQSLTLIATANQGSEATYESGFVIDKFPISRPNLTFSTLTVSNMSPEDSSIYLCSVGTTGGYGYTFGSGTRLTVV.

This CDR3 reads CAWNDRGQGTYGYTF. For the CDR3, the DNA is TGTGCCTGGAATGACAGGGGGCAGGGGACCTATGGCTACACCTTC. The chain uses TRBV30 and TRBJ1-2; 10 positions agree with TRBD1. The CDR3 has 15 amino acids. J gave up 4 bases and V 4 bases, and 9 bases lay outside the gene matches. Germline CDR1 reads GTSNPN; CDR2 reads SVGIG (reference sequence).

The chain links TRBV6-1 to TRBJ2-7, with 9 bases lining up with TRBD2. The CDR3 totals 15 residues. From germline, CDR1 is MNHNS and CDR2 SASEGT. The V segment lost 1 base and the J segment 5 bases; nucleotides outside the gene matches: 6. The CDR3 coding sequence is TGTGCCAGCAGTGAAGAGCCTAGCGGGGTCAACGAGCAGTACTTC. This codes for CASSEEPSGVNEQYF.

This chain uses TRBV29-1 with TRBJ2-1; 8 nucleotides line up with TRBD2. This CDR3 contains 12 residues. V lost 5 bases and J lost 7; bases outside the gene matches: 4. The germline V gene encodes CDR1 SQVTM and CDR2 ANQGSEA. CDR3 sequence reads: CSVRPGGNEQFF. CDR3 coding DNA: TGCAGCGTTCGGCCGGGAGGGAATGAGCAGTTCTTC.